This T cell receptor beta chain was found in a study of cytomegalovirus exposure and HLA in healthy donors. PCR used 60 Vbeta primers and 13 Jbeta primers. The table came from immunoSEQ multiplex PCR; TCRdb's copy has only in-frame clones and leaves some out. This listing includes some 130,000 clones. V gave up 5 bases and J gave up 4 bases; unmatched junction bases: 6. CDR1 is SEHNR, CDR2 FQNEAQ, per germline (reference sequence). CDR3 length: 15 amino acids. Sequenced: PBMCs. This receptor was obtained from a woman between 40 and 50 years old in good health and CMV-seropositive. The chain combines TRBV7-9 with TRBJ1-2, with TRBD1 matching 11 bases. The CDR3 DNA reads TGTGCCAGCAGCATCGGACAGGGGGCCTCCTATGGCTACACCTTC. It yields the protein CASSIGQGASYGYTF.